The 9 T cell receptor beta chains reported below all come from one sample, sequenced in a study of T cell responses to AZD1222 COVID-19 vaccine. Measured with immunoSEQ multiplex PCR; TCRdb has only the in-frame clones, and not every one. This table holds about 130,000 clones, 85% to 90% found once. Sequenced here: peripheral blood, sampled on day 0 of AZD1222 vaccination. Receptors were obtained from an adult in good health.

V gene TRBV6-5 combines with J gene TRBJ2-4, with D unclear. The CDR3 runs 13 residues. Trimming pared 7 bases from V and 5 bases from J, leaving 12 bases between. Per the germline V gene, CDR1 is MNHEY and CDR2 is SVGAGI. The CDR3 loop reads CASIGVRENIQYF. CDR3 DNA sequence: TGTGCCAGCATTGGGGTACGAGAAAACATTCAGTACTTC.

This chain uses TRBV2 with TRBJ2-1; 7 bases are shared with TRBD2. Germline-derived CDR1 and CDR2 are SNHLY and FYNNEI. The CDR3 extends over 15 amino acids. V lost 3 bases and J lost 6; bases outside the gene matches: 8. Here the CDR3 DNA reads TGTGCCAGCAGTGAGATTTCTGGGGGGGGCAATGAGCAGTTCTTC. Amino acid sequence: CASSEISGGGNEQFF.

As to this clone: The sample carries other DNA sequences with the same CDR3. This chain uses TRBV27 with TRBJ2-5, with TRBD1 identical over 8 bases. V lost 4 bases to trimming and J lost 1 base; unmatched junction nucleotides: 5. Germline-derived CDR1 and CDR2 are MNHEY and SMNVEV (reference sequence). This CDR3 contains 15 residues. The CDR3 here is CASSSLGQGQETQYF. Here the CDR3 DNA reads TGTGCCAGCAGTTCCCTAGGACAGGGCCAAGAGACCCAGTACTTC.

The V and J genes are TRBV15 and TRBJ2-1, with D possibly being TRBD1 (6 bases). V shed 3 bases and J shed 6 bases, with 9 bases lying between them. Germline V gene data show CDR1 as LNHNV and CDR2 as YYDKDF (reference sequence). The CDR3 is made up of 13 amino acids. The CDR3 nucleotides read TGTGCCACCAGCAGGGACAGCAGCAATGAGCAGTTCTTC. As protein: CATSRDSSNEQFF.

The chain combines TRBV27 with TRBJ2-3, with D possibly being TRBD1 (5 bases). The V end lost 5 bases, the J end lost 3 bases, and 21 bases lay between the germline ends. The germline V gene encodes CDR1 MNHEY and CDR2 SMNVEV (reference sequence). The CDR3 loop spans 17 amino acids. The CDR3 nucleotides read TGTGCCAGCAGTATCCACCCAGGGTGGGCTAAAACAGATACGCAGTATTTT. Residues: CASSIHPGWAKTDTQYF.

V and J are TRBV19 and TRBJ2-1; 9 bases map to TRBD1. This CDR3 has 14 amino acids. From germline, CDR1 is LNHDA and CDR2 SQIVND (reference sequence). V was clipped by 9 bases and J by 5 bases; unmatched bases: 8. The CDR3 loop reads CASRGTGINNEQFF. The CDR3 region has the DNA TGTGCCAGCAGAGGGACAGGGATAAACAATGAGCAGTTCTTC.

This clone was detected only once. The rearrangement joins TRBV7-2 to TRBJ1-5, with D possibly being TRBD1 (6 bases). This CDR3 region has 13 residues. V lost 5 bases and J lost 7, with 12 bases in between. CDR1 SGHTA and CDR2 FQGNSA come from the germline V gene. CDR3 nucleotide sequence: TGTGCCAGCAGCGAAAGAGGGGGACAGCCCCAGCATTTT. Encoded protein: CASSERGGQPQHF.

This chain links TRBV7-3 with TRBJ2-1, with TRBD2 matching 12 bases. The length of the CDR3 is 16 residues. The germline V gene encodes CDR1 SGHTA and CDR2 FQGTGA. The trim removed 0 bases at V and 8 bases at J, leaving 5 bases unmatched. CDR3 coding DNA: TGTGCCAGCAGCTTAACGCTAGCGGGGGGGTATTATGAGCAGTTCTTC. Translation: CASSLTLAGGYYEQFF.

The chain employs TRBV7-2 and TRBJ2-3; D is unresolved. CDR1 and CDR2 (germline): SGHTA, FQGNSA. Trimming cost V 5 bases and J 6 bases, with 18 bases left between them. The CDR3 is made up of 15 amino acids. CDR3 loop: CASSVRAISGDTQYF. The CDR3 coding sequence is TGTGCCAGCAGCGTCCGGGCCATCTCCGGGGATACGCAGTATTTT.